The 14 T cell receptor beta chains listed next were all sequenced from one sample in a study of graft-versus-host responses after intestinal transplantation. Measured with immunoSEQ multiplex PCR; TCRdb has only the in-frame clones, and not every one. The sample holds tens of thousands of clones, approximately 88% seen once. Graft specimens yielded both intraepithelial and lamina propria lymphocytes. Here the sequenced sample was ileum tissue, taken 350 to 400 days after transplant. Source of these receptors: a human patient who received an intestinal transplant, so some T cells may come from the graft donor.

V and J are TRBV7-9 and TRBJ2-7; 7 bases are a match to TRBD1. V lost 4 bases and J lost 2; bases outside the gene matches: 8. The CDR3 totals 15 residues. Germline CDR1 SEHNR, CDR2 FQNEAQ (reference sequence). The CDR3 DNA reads TGTGCCAGCAGCTCAGACACAGGGGTTCCCTACGAGCAGTACTTC. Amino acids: CASSSDTGVPYEQYF. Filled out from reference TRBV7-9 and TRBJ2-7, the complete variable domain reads DTGVSQNPRHKITKRGQNVTFRCDPISEHNRLYWYRQTLGQGPEFLTYFQNEAQLEKSRLLSDRFSAERPKGSFSTLEIQRTEQGDSAMYLCASSSDTGVPYEQYFGPGTRLTVT.

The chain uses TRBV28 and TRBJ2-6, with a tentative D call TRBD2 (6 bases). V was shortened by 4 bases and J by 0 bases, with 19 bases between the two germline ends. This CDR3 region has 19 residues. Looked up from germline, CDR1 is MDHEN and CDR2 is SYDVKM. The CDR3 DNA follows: TGTGCCAGCAGTTCAACTCCGGGACTCAGATCCTCTGGGGCCAACGTCCTGACTTTC. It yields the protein CASSSTPGLRSSGANVLTF.

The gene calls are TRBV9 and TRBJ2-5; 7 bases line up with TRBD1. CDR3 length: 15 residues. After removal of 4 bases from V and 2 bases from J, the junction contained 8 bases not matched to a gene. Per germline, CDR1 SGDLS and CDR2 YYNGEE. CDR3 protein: CASSLSQGQQETQYF. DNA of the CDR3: TGTGCCAGCAGCCTTTCACAGGGGCAACAAGAGACCCAGTACTTC. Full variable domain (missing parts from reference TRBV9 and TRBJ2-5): DSGVTQTPKHLITATGQRVTLRCSPRSGDLSVYWYQQSLDQGLQFLIQYYNGEERAKGNILERFSAQQFPDLHSELNLSSLELGDSALYFCASSLSQGQQETQYFGPGTRLLVL.

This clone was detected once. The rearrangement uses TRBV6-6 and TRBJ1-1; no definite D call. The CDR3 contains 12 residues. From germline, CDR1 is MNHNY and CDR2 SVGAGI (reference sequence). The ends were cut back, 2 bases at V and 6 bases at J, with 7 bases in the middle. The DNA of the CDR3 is TGTGCCAGCAGTTACGTGGCAGCTGAAGCTTTCTTT. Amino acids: CASSYVAAEAFF.

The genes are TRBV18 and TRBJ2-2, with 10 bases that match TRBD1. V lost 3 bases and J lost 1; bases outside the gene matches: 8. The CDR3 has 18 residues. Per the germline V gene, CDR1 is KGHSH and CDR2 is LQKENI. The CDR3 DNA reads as TGTGCCAGCTCACCGTCCGGGACAGGGGTCCTGAACACCGGGGAGCTGTTTTTT. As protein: CASSPSGTGVLNTGELFF. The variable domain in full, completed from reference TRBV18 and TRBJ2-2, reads NAGVMQNPRHLVRRRGQEARLRCSPMKGHSHVYWYRQLPEEGLKFMVYLQKENIIDESGMPKERFSAEFPKEGPSILRIQQVVRGDSAAYFCASSPSGTGVLNTGELFFGEGSRLTVL.

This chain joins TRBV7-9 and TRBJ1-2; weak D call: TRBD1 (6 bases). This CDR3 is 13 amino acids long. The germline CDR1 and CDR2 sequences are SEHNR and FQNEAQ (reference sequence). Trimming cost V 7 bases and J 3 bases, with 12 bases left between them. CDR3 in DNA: TGTGCCAGCACCAAAACAGGGTACTATGGCTACACCTTC. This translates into CASTKTGYYGYTF. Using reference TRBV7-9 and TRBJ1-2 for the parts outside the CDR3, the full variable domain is DTGVSQNPRHKITKRGQNVTFRCDPISEHNRLYWYRQTLGQGPEFLTYFQNEAQLEKSRLLSDRFSAERPKGSFSTLEIQRTEQGDSAMYLCASTKTGYYGYTFGSGTRLTVV.

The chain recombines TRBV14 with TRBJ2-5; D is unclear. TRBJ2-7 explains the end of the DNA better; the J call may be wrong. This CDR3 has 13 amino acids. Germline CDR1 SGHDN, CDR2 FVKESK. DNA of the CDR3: TGTGCCAGCAGCCAAGATCAGATGTACGAGCAGTACTTC. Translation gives CASSQDQMYEQYF.

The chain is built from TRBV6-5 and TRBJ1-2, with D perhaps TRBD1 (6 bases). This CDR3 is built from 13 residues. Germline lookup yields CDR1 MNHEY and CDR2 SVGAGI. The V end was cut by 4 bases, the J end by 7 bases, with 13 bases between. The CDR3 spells CASSFGQSSGYTF. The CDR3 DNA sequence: TGTGCCAGCAGTTTCGGACAGTCGAGTGGCTACACCTTC.

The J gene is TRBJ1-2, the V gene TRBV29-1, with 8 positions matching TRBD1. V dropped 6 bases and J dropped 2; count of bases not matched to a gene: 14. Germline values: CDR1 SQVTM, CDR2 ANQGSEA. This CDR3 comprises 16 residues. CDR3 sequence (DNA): TGCAGCGTCTATCAGGGGGCCGGTGCCCTCAACTATGGCTACACCTTC. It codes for CSVYQGAGALNYGYTF.

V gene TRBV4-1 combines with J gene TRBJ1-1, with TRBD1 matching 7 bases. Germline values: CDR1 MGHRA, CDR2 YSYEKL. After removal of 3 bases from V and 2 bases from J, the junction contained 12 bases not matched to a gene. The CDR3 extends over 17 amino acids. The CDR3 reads CASSQEPGQLTNTEAFF. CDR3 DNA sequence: TGCGCCAGCAGCCAGGAACCGGGACAGTTAACCAACACTGAAGCTTTCTTT.

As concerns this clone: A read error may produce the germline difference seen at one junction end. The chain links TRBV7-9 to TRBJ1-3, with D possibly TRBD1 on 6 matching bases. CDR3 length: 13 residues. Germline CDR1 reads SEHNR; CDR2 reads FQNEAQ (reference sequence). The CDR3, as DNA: TGTGCCAGCAGCTTAGCAGGGGGAAGCACCATATATTTT. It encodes CASSLAGGSTIYF.

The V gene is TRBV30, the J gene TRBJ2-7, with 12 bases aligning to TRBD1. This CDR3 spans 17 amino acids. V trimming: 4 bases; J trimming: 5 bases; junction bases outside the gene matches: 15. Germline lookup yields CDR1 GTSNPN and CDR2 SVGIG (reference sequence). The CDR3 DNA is TGTGCCTGGATATTTAGGGGACAGGGGGCCGGGGGGGACGAGCAGTACTTC. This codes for CAWIFRGQGAGGDEQYF.

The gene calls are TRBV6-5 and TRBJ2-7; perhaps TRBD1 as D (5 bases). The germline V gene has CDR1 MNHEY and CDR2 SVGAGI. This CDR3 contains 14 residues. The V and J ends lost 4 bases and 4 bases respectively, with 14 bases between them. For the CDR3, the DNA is TGTGCCAGCAGTTCCCAGTGGGGCCTGTACGAGCAGTACTTC. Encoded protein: CASSSQWGLYEQYF.

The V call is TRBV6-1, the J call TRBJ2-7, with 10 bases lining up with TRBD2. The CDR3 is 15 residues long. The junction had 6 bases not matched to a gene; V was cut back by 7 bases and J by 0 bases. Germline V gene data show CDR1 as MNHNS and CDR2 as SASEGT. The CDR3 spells CASKPSGGHSYEQYF. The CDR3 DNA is TGTGCCAGCAAGCCTAGCGGGGGACACTCCTACGAGCAGTACTTC.